The 6 T cell receptor beta chains given below trace back to one sample, sequenced in a study of cytomegalovirus exposure and HLA in healthy donors. The PCR used 60 Vbeta and 13 Jbeta primers. Clones were read by immunoSEQ multiplex PCR, and TCRdb kept only the in-frame ones, dropping some. This repertoire shows under 150,000 clones, almost 85% found once; its top ten account for 2.5% to 3.5%. The specimen was PBMCs. All receptors derive from a boy between 2 and 15 years old in good health and CMV-seronegative.

J is TRBJ2-7 and V is TRBV7-2; D is unclear. Germline assignment: CDR1 SGHTA and CDR2 FQGNSA. The germline V and J ends were trimmed by 3 bases and 6 bases, with 15 bases remaining between them. The CDR3 is 14 residues long. The CDR3 region is CASSFNHPAREQYF. In DNA form, the CDR3 reads TGTGCCAGCAGCTTTAACCACCCCGCGCGCGAGCAGTACTTC.

The chain combines TRBV27 with TRBJ1-2; 9 bases align to TRBD1. The ends lost 2 bases at V and 8 bases at J; junction bases unmatched: 12. Per the germline V gene, CDR1 is MNHEY and CDR2 is SMNVEV (reference sequence). This CDR3 has 16 residues. CDR3 nucleotides: TGTGCCAGCAGTTTAAAGCCCGGACAGGGGATAAAGGGCTACACCTTC. Its protein product is CASSLKPGQGIKGYTF.

V and J are TRBV29-1 and TRBJ1-2, with D uncertain. CDR1 is SQVTM and CDR2 is ANQGSEA in the germline V gene. This CDR3 region has 15 residues. Trimming left V 3 bases short and J 0 bases short, with 14 bases between. CDR3 in amino acids: CSVDGEGRPNYGYTF. CDR3 nucleotides: TGCAGCGTTGACGGGGAGGGTAGGCCTAACTATGGCTACACCTTC.

This clone was recorded only once. The rearrangement joins TRBV6-5 to TRBJ2-6; unclear D gene. CDR3 size: 13 residues. V was cut by 6 bases and J by 2 bases, with 5 bases left in between. Looked up from germline, CDR1 is MNHEY and CDR2 is SVGAGI. CDR3 protein: CASSPTGANVLTF. The CDR3 nucleotides read TGTGCCAGCAGCCCCACTGGGGCCAACGTCCTGACTTTC.

This clone was found once. The V and J genes are TRBV12-5 and TRBJ1-6; TRBD1 matches 8 bases. The CDR3 covers 15 residues. J gave up 9 bases and V 0 bases, and 4 bases lay outside the gene matches. Germline V lookup: CDR1 LGHNT, CDR2 FRNRAP. The CDR3 reads CASGLVTQGASPLHF. The CDR3 DNA reads TGTGCTAGTGGTTTGGTAACGCAGGGGGCTTCACCCCTCCACTTT.

The chain uses TRBV11-1 and TRBJ2-1, with TRBD2 matching over 10 bases. Trimming cost V 5 bases and J 2 bases; bases outside gene matches: 0. Germline assignment: CDR1 SGHAT and CDR2 FQDESV (reference sequence). The CDR3 has 14 residues. The CDR3 loop reads CASSSGRAYNEQFF. CDR3 bases: TGTGCCAGCAGCAGCGGGAGGGCCTACAATGAGCAGTTCTTC.